These 17 T cell receptor beta chains came from one sample sequenced in a study of cytomegalovirus exposure and HLA in healthy donors. 60 Vbeta and 13 Jbeta primers were used in PCR. The protocol was immunoSEQ multiplex PCR, while the TCRdb copy is restricted to in-frame clones and leaves out a portion. This table has about 160,000 clones, about four fifths appearing once. Sequencing input: PBMCs. The receptors here all came from a man aged 45-60 years in good health and CMV-seropositive.

The rearrangement links TRBV19 to TRBJ1-1; 9 bases map to TRBD1. The germline V gene encodes CDR1 LNHDA and CDR2 SQIVND (reference sequence). Trimming at V came to 3 bases and at J to 10 bases, leaving 12 bases not matched to a gene. This CDR3 region has 15 residues. CDR3 coding DNA: TGTGCCAGTAGTATGTTGGGGACAGGGTCTATCGGAGCTTTCTTT. Encoded protein: CASSMLGTGSIGAFF. Variable domain in full (rest from reference TRBV19 and TRBJ1-1): DGGITQSPKYLFRKEGQNVTLSCEQNLNHDAMYWYRQDPGQGLRLIYYSQIVNDFQKGDIAEGYSVSREKKESFPLTVTSAQKNPTAFYLCASSMLGTGSIGAFFGQGTRLTVV.

The table lists this clone with a count of one. The chain joins TRBV6-5 to TRBJ2-7, with 7 bases identical to TRBD1. Losses at the gene ends were 0 bases for V and 0 bases for J; bases not matched to a gene: 2. The CDR3 covers 15 residues. Germline V gives CDR1 MNHEY, CDR2 SVGAGI. CDR3 sequence (DNA): TGTGCCAGCAGTTACTCGACAGGGACCTCCTACGAGCAGTACTTC. It is translated as CASSYSTGTSYEQYF.

This rearrangement joins TRBV25-1 to TRBJ2-3; 7 bases align to TRBD2. Per germline, CDR1 MGHDK and CDR2 SYGVNS. Trimming took 5 bases from V and 1 from J; bases not matched to a gene: 6. The CDR3 consists of 15 residues. This chain's CDR3 is CASSRAGYGTDTQYF. Written as DNA, the CDR3 is TGTGCCAGCAGTAGAGCGGGATACGGCACAGATACGCAGTATTTT.

This clone was seen just once. The chain has TRBV28 and TRBJ2-3, with 10 bases that match TRBD2. CDR3 size: 15 residues. Trimming removed 5 bases from V and 3 bases from J; junction bases left unmatched: 5. Per germline, CDR1 MDHEN and CDR2 SYDVKM. The CDR3 bases are TGTGCCAGCAGTACGATTAGCGGGGGGACAGATACGCAGTATTTT. Protein product: CASSTISGGTDTQYF.

This chain uses TRBV28 with TRBJ1-1; perhaps TRBD1 as D (5 bases). CDR1 is MDHEN, CDR2 SYDVKM, per germline. The CDR3 loop spans 14 amino acids. Trimming pared 4 bases from V and 4 bases from J, leaving 13 bases between. The chain's CDR3 is CASSSQRGSTEAFF. CDR3 sequence (DNA): TGTGCCAGCAGTTCTCAAAGGGGCAGCACTGAAGCTTTCTTT.

This clone was recorded once. This chain joins TRBV7-9 and TRBJ1-5, with 11 nucleotides matching TRBD1. CDR3 length: 16 amino acids. The germline V gene encodes CDR1 SEHNR and CDR2 FQNEAQ (reference sequence). After removal of 3 bases from V and 0 bases from J, the junction contained 1 base not matched to a gene. CDR3 sequence (DNA): TGTGCCAGCAGCTTCGGACAGGGGGCTAGCAATCAGCCCCAGCATTTT. Amino acids: CASSFGQGASNQPQHF.

The chain uses TRBV7-2 and TRBJ2-2, with D unresolved. The CDR3 loop spans 16 amino acids. From germline, CDR1 is SGHTA and CDR2 FQGNSA. Trimming pared 2 bases from V and 4 bases from J, leaving 14 bases between. The CDR3 nucleotides are TGTGCCAGCAGCTTATCGGTAGCATCTCGCACCGGGGAGCTGTTTTTT. Protein sequence: CASSLSVASRTGELFF.

The V gene is TRBV7-9, the J gene TRBJ2-7; 7 bases fit TRBD1. V lost 5 bases, J lost 2 bases, and 6 bases stayed unmatched. This CDR3 spans 14 amino acids. The germline V gene encodes CDR1 SEHNR and CDR2 FQNEAQ (reference sequence). The CDR3 sequence: CASSPSDRPYEQYF. Here the CDR3 DNA reads TGTGCCAGCAGCCCATCGGACAGGCCCTACGAGCAGTACTTC.

With regard to this clone: The junction departs from germline at one end; a sequencing error may be responsible. The rearrangement uses TRBV7-3 and TRBJ2-1, with 9 bases lining up with TRBD2. The germline V gene encodes CDR1 SGHTA and CDR2 FQGTGA. The CDR3 is 15 residues long. The CDR3 sequence: CAGSLILAGYNEQFF. CDR3 DNA: TGTGCCGGCAGCTTAATCCTAGCGGGGTACAATGAGCAGTTCTTC.

The V call is TRBV4-2, the J call TRBJ2-5; TRBD2 matches at 13 bases. V shed 2 bases and J 2 bases; nucleotides not matched to a gene: 2. This CDR3 region has 16 residues. Germline CDR1 reads LGHNA; CDR2 reads YNFKEQ. The CDR3 nucleotides read TGTGCCAGCAGCCAAAGACTAGCGGGGGGTCAAGAGACCCAGTACTTC. It yields the protein CASSQRLAGGQETQYF.

The chain recombines TRBV9 with TRBJ2-2, with 11 nucleotides matching TRBD2. The CDR3 runs 19 residues. The V gene's germline CDR1 is SGDLS and CDR2 YYNGEE. J lost 3 bases, V lost 0 bases, and 10 bases had no gene match. The CDR3, as DNA: TGTGCCAGCAGCGTAGGGTTAGCGGGAGGGCTTTGGGACACCGGGGAGCTGTTTTTT. The encoded protein is CASSVGLAGGLWDTGELFF.

This clone occurred once. The chain links TRBV9 to TRBJ1-2; D is perhaps TRBD1 (6 bases). This CDR3 contains 16 residues. Trimming left V 3 bases short and J 6 bases short, with 21 bases between. Germline lookup yields CDR1 SGDLS and CDR2 YYNGEE. CDR3 DNA: TGTGCCAGCAGCGCCCTAGGGGGATATGAAGGGAATGGCTACACCTTC. Amino acid sequence: CASSALGGYEGNGYTF.

The gene calls are TRBV5-3 and TRBJ1-1, with TRBD1 matching over 7 bases. TRBV5-3 is filed as an ORF, its function uncertain. V was clipped by 6 bases and J by 4 bases; unmatched bases: 12. CDR3 length: 15 amino acids. The chain's CDR3 is CARTYYRGNSTEAFF. CDR3 sequence (DNA): TGTGCCAGAACTTACTACAGGGGTAATAGCACTGAAGCTTTCTTT.

This clone was detected only a few times. The gene calls are TRBV7-9 and TRBJ2-7; D is perhaps TRBD2 (6 bases). The ends were cut back, 5 bases at V and 3 bases at J, with 11 bases in the middle. The CDR3 has 13 amino acids. Germline lookup yields CDR1 SEHNR and CDR2 FQNEAQ (reference sequence). CDR3 sequence: CASSLPGLYEQYF. DNA of the CDR3: TGTGCCAGCAGCCTCCCGGGACTCTACGAGCAGTACTTC.

In its sample, this clone was seen a few times. V and J are TRBV18 and TRBJ1-2; possibly TRBD1 for D (6 bases). The CDR3 runs to 15 residues. V shed 2 bases and J shed 4 bases, with 14 bases lying between them. CDR1 and CDR2 (germline): KGHSH, LQKENI. The CDR3 sequence: CASSPETDSSYGYTF. CDR3 in DNA: TGTGCCAGCTCACCAGAAACGGACAGTTCCTATGGCTACACCTTC.

The rearrangement links TRBV7-9 to TRBJ2-1; TRBD2 is a possible D gene (6 bases). The CDR3 sequence is 15 residues long. Looked up from germline, CDR1 is SEHNR and CDR2 is FQNEAQ (reference sequence). V shed 1 base and J shed 10 bases, with 17 bases lying between them. CDR3 nucleotides: TGTGCCAGCAGCTTAGTAGGCGGGGCTTACGTGGAGCAGTTCTTC. Encoded protein: CASSLVGGAYVEQFF.

This chain links TRBV28 with TRBJ2-5, with 9 bases lining up with TRBD1. After removal of 1 base from V and 1 base from J, the junction contained 25 bases not matched to a gene. The length of the CDR3 is 23 residues. The germline V gene encodes CDR1 MDHEN and CDR2 SYDVKM. CDR3 sequence reads: CASSLFPSNRDREEVWGQETQYF. In DNA form, the CDR3 reads TGTGCCAGCAGTTTATTCCCCTCCAACCGGGACAGGGAGGAGGTTTGGGGCCAAGAGACCCAGTACTTC.